The 5 T cell receptor beta chains below come from one sample, sequenced in a study of shared clonotypes between healthy human individuals. TCRdb's table, derived via immunoSEQ multiplex PCR, lists solely in-frame clones and lacks some. The repertoire includes around 700,000 clones, roughly 70% of them detected once, and around 1.6% sits in the top ten. Sequenced sample: memory CD4+ T cells sorted from blood. The sample's subset: CD45RA-negative fraction. The receptors were gathered from a woman in her twenties or thirties in good health.

This clone has only a few counts. The chain couples TRBV14 to TRBJ1-5, with a possible D match to TRBD1 (6 bases). The CDR3 totals 13 residues. Germline V gives CDR1 SGHDN, CDR2 FVKESK. V lost 0 bases to trimming and J lost 6 bases, with 6 bases between them. The CDR3 DNA sequence: TGTGCCAGCAGCCAAGACAGGGGTCAGCCCCAGCATTTT. Translating gives CASSQDRGQPQHF.

The chain couples TRBV5-4 to TRBJ1-2; 8 bases fit TRBD1. V lost 4 bases to trimming and J lost 5 bases; unmatched junction nucleotides: 10. The CDR3 is made up of 15 amino acids. Germline CDR1 reads SGHNT; CDR2 reads YYREEE (reference sequence). Here the CDR3 DNA reads TGTGCCAGCAGCCCTTGGACAGGGTCAGGTTATGGCTACACCTTC. Its protein product is CASSPWTGSGYGYTF.

This clone was detected ten times or more. This chain uses TRBV5-6 with TRBJ1-5; 10 positions agree with TRBD1. Germline V gene sequence: CDR1 SGHDT, CDR2 YYEEEE. The V and J ends lost 0 bases and 5 bases, in that order; junction bases with no gene match: 11. The length of the CDR3 is 18 residues. This CDR3 reads CASSLGGMGTGEDQPQHF. In nucleotides, the CDR3 is TGTGCCAGCAGCTTGGGGGGAATGGGGACAGGGGAAGATCAGCCCCAGCATTTT.

The chain joins TRBV2 to TRBJ1-4, with D unclear. Germline assignment: CDR1 SNHLY and CDR2 FYNNEI. This CDR3 is built from 15 residues. V lost 6 bases and J 4 bases, leaving 15 bases between the germline ends. CDR3 nucleotides: TGTGCCAGCAGGGCCGGGAGCCATTTTAATGAAAAACTGTTTTTT. This codes for CASRAGSHFNEKLFF.

The genes are TRBV19 and TRBJ1-4, with TRBD1 identical over 7 bases. This CDR3 has 15 residues. Trimming cost V 6 bases and J 3 bases; bases outside gene matches: 7. CDR1 LNHDA and CDR2 SQIVND come from the germline V gene (reference sequence). CDR3 protein: CASRTPGTANEKLFF. The CDR3 DNA sequence: TGTGCCAGTAGGACACCCGGGACAGCTAATGAAAAACTGTTTTTT.